The 15 T cell receptor beta chains below all came from one sample that was sequenced in a study of blood T cell repertoires in COVID-19. Using immunoSEQ multiplex PCR, the repertoire was profiled, and TCRdb retains in-frame clones only, with some absent. The sample contains tens of thousands of clones, more than 85% of which appear only once. The sample consisted of peripheral blood. The receptors were sampled from a human donor with active COVID-19. The donor label of this sample is uncertain.

The sample holds one count of this clone. The rearrangement uses TRBV7-9 and TRBJ2-7, with 7 bases lining up with TRBD1. The CDR3 sequence is 16 residues long. With V trimmed by 5 bases and J by 5 bases, 15 bases remained unmatched. Germline V gives CDR1 SEHNR, CDR2 FQNEAQ (reference sequence). CDR3 sequence (DNA): TGTGCCAGCAGCCCATATGGGCACGGGACAGCCAACGAGCAGTACTTC. Residues: CASSPYGHGTANEQYF.

The rearrangement uses TRBV19 and TRBJ2-3; 15 bases align to TRBD2. This CDR3 region has 17 residues. The V gene end was trimmed by 5 bases and the J gene end by 4 bases; junction bases not matched to a gene: 7. Germline loops: CDR1 LNHDA, CDR2 SQIVND (reference sequence). CDR3 bases: TGTGCCAGTAGTTTCAGGACTAGCGGGAGGGCCGCAGATACGCAGTATTTT. As protein: CASSFRTSGRAADTQYF.

The rearrangement joins TRBV2 to TRBJ2-5; TRBD1 agrees at 7 bases. The CDR3 totals 16 residues. Germline CDR1 and CDR2: SNHLY and FYNNEI. V lost 6 bases and J lost 2; bases outside the gene matches: 12. The CDR3 here is CASRRLPGQSQETQYF. CDR3 nucleotides: TGTGCCAGCAGACGTCTCCCGGGACAGAGTCAAGAGACCCAGTACTTC.

The chain has TRBV3-1 (or the pseudogene TRBV3-2) and TRBJ2-1, with 12 positions matching TRBD2. This CDR3 is 20 amino acids long. The trim removed 7 bases at V and 0 bases at J, leaving 16 bases unmatched. Germline CDR1 reads LGHDT; CDR2 reads YNNKEL (reference sequence). This CDR3 is CASTPRWGLAGLSSYNEQFF. CDR3 bases: TGTGCCAGCACGCCAAGATGGGGACTAGCGGGTTTGAGCTCCTACAATGAGCAGTTCTTC.

The V gene is TRBV4-3, the J gene TRBJ1-2, with D perhaps TRBD1 (6 bases). The CDR3 runs to 14 residues. In germline, CDR1 is LGHNA, CDR2 YSLEER. Deletions cut 4 bases from V and 8 bases from J, with 17 bases between. The CDR3 DNA sequence: TGCGCCAGCAGCCTGGCCATCAGGGGAAACGGCTACACCTTC. It translates to CASSLAIRGNGYTF.

The V and J genes are TRBV10-1 and TRBJ2-5; D unclear. The CDR3 spans 13 residues. The V gene's germline CDR1 is WNHNN and CDR2 SYGVQD (reference sequence). The germline V and J ends were trimmed by 4 bases and 4 bases, with 10 bases remaining between them. This chain's CDR3 is CASSARLGETQYF. In DNA, the CDR3 is TGCGCCAGCAGTGCTCGACTGGGAGAGACCCAGTACTTC.

This clone came up once. The genes are TRBV12-3 or TRBV12-4 and TRBJ2-5; D is possibly TRBD2 (6 bases). CDR3 length: 13 amino acids. Trimming cost V 9 bases and J 5 bases, with 16 bases left between them. The CDR3 DNA is TGTGCCAGTCGGGGGTCATTGGAGGAGACCCAGTACTTC. Its protein is CASRGSLEETQYF.

The V gene is TRBV25-1, the J gene TRBJ1-1, with 11 nucleotides matching TRBD1. CDR3 size: 17 residues. Trimming took 4 bases from V and 4 from J; bases not matched to a gene: 11. Germline loops: CDR1 MGHDK, CDR2 SYGVNS. DNA of the CDR3: TGTGCCAGCAGTGCAATATCCGGGACAGGGGGAGGCACTGAAGCTTTCTTT. Translating it yields CASSAISGTGGGTEAFF.

V and J are TRBV11-2 and TRBJ2-3; D gene unclear. Germline assignment: CDR1 SGHAT and CDR2 FQNNGV. Trimming took 7 bases from V and 2 from J, leaving 13 bases between them. CDR3 size: 14 residues. The CDR3 nucleotides read TGTGCCAGCAAACTACTCAGCTCCACAGATACGCAGTATTTT. Protein product: CASKLLSSTDTQYF.

The chain recombines TRBV20-1 with TRBJ1-5, with a tentative D call TRBD1 (6 bases). The V and J ends lost 3 bases and 0 bases respectively, with 12 bases between them. Germline V gives CDR1 DFQATT, CDR2 SNEGSKA (reference sequence). This CDR3 contains 15 residues. The chain's CDR3 is CSASPGHYSNQPQHF. CDR3 nucleotides: TGCAGTGCTAGTCCGGGACACTATAGCAATCAGCCCCAGCATTTT.

The V and J genes are TRBV12-5 and TRBJ2-7; a possible D gene is TRBD1 (5 bases). The CDR3 has 13 amino acids. The germline V and J ends were trimmed by 1 base and 6 bases, with 10 bases remaining between them. Germline values: CDR1 LGHNT, CDR2 FRNRAP. CDR3: CASGLATRVEQYF. The DNA for the CDR3 is TGTGCTAGTGGTTTGGCAACCAGGGTCGAGCAGTACTTC.

The V and J genes are TRBV5-6 and TRBJ2-2; 11 nucleotides align to TRBD1. The CDR3 sequence is 14 residues long. Germline CDR1 is SGHDT and CDR2 is YYEEEE. V shed 5 bases and J 4 bases; nucleotides not matched to a gene: 1. CDR3 sequence (DNA): TGTGCCAGCAGGGGGACAGGGGGCACCGGGGAGCTGTTTTTT. Translated, it gives CASRGTGGTGELFF.

The rearrangement links TRBV10-1 to TRBJ2-1; a weak D match, TRBD2 (6 bases). Germline CDR1 WNHNN, CDR2 SYGVQD (reference sequence). Trimming stripped 5 bases from V and 10 bases from J, with 12 bases between. This CDR3 has 12 amino acids. In DNA form, the CDR3 reads TGCGCCAGCAGTCAACTAGCAAGAGAGCAGTTCTTC. This translates into CASSQLAREQFF.

J is TRBJ2-1 and V is TRBV19, with D perhaps matching TRBD1 (6 bases). Germline CDR1 and CDR2: LNHDA and SQIVND (reference sequence). The CDR3 runs to 13 residues. V gave up 5 bases and J gave up 4 bases, with 9 bases separating them. The CDR3 sequence: CASSPTGYNEQFF. The CDR3 DNA reads as TGTGCCAGTAGTCCGACAGGATACAATGAGCAGTTCTTC.

The chain links TRBV18 to TRBJ2-1; weak D call: TRBD1 (5 bases). Germline V gene data show CDR1 as KGHSH and CDR2 as LQKENI. The V end lost 0 bases, the J end lost 7 bases, and 7 bases lay between the germline ends. This CDR3 has 13 residues. The CDR3 reads CASSPPDSNEQFF. In DNA, the CDR3 is TGTGCCAGCTCACCACCCGACAGTAATGAGCAGTTCTTC. The complete variable domain, with remaining parts taken from reference TRBV18 and TRBJ2-1, reads NAGVMQNPRHLVRRRGQEARLRCSPMKGHSHVYWYRQLPEEGLKFMVYLQKENIIDESGMPKERFSAEFPKEGPSILRIQQVVRGDSAAYFCASSPPDSNEQFFGPGTRLTVL.